The 31 T cell receptor beta chains reported below all come from one sample, sequenced in a study of blood T cells in healthy people across ages. Then a second PCR, running about 6 to 12 cycles, was carried out with a sample-barcoded 5' primer and a J-beta primer mix. MiXCR, run by TCRdb on the 5' RACE reads, gives a single entry per CDR3 protein. In the table there are around 1,600,000 distinct CDR3 sequences, approximately 42% of which are singletons. The sample consisted of blood. These receptors all come from a woman aged 18-30 years in good health.

This clonotype was recorded a few times. This chain links TRBV4-1 with TRBJ2-1; D is uncertain. The germline V gene has CDR1 MGHRA and CDR2 YSYEKL. Trimming cost V 1 base and J 3 bases, with 13 bases left between them. The CDR3 is made up of 16 amino acids. CDR3 bases: TGCGCCAGCAGCCAAGTCGGAAAAAACGGCTACAATGAGCAGTTCTTC. Translation: CASSQVGKNGYNEQFF.

J is TRBJ2-4 and V is TRBV9, with TRBD2 identical over 8 bases. Judging by the DNA end, TRBJ2-5 fits better; the J call may be wrong. The CDR3 contains 17 residues. Per the germline V gene, CDR1 is SGDLS and CDR2 is YYNGEE. Here the CDR3 DNA reads TGTGCCAGCAGCGTAGCTGCGGGGGGAATGGGGGAAGAGACCCAGTACTTC. As protein: CASSVAAGGMGEETQYF.

This CDR3 is CASSFVADEQFF. The CDR3 DNA reads as TGCGCCAGCAGCTTCGTAGCGGATGAGCAGTTCTTC. This chain links TRBV5-1 with TRBJ2-1; tentatively, D is TRBD2 (6 bases). The CDR3 extends over 12 amino acids. V lost 2 bases, J lost 8 bases, and 8 bases lay in between. The germline gives CDR1 SGHRS, CDR2 YFSETQ.

The chain couples TRBV9 to TRBJ2-1; 7 bases are a match to TRBD2. V lost 3 bases and J lost 5; bases outside the gene matches: 8. CDR3 size: 15 residues. The germline gives CDR1 SGDLS, CDR2 YYNGEE. The DNA of the CDR3 is TGTGCCAGCAGCGCGGGAACTAGCGTAGACAATGAGCAGTTCTTC. This encodes CASSAGTSVDNEQFF.

Only a few counts were recorded for this clonotype. The chain is built from TRBV7-9 and TRBJ1-2; the D is unclear. V lost 0 bases, J lost 7 bases, and 21 bases lay in between. From germline, CDR1 is SEHNR and CDR2 FQNEAQ (reference sequence). This CDR3 region has 17 residues. The CDR3 protein is CASSLAVGQVVRGGYTF. The CDR3 DNA is TGTGCCAGCAGCTTAGCGGTCGGGCAAGTCGTGCGGGGTGGCTACACCTTC.

J is TRBJ1-1 and V is TRBV4-3; D not certain. CDR1 LGHNA and CDR2 YSLEER come from the germline V gene. The CDR3 has 13 amino acids. Trimming took 0 bases from V and 7 from J, leaving 9 bases between them. CDR3 bases: TGCGCCAGCAGCCAAGAACCGGGTCGTGAAGCTTTCTTT. The encoded protein is CASSQEPGREAFF.

This clonotype was counted between two and nine times. The J gene is TRBJ1-4, the V gene TRBV12-3 or TRBV12-4, with 9 positions matching TRBD1. Unmatched junction bases numbered 7, after V lost 0 bases and J lost 8 bases. The CDR3 has 16 amino acids. The CDR3 loop reads CASSLALGQGGEKLFF. The CDR3 nucleotides read TGTGCCAGCAGTTTAGCGCTGGGACAGGGAGGCGAAAAACTGTTTTTT.

With regard to this clonotype: Mismatch with germline at one junction end may stem from a read error. V and J are TRBV12-3 or TRBV12-4 and TRBJ2-1, with TRBD1 matching 7 bases. There are 17 residues in the CDR3. The DNA for the CDR3 is TGTACCAGCAGTGAGATGTTTGGGGACAGCTCCGACAATGAGCAGTTCTTC. Amino acid sequence: CTSSEMFGDSSDNEQFF.

The rearrangement links TRBV20-1 to TRBJ2-4; no firm D call. The end of the DNA aligns better with TRBJ2-7, so the J call may be wrong. CDR3 size: 13 residues. Germline assignment: CDR1 DFQATT and CDR2 SNEGSKA (reference sequence). This CDR3 is CSASREITYEQYF. The CDR3 DNA sequence: TGCAGTGCTAGTAGGGAAATTACCTACGAGCAGTACTTC.

This clonotype showed up just a few times. Relative to the germline gene, one junction end is altered; a read error may explain this. The CDR3 nucleotides are TGTGCCAGCACTTTAGCGGGGGGGCCGGGTGAGCAGTTCTTC. Its protein is CASTLAGGPGEQFF. The J gene is TRBJ2-1, the V gene TRBV12-3 or TRBV12-4; 11 positions match TRBD2. The CDR3 totals 14 residues.

This clonotype was found a few times. CDR3 residues: CASSQDRTASYNEQFF. As DNA, the CDR3 is TGTGCCAGCAGCCAAGATCGAACGGCGTCCTACAATGAGCAGTTCTTC. The V call is TRBV3-1, the J call TRBJ2-1; D remains ambiguous. The ends were cut back, 0 bases at V and 1 base at J, with 10 bases in the middle. CDR1 and CDR2 from the germline V gene are LGHDT and YNNKEL (reference sequence). This CDR3 region has 16 residues.

J is TRBJ2-5 and V is TRBV6-6; D remains unclear. The V gene lost 7 bases and the J gene lost 11 bases, with 17 bases spanning the gap. CDR1 MNHNY and CDR2 SVGAGI come from the germline V gene (reference sequence). The CDR3 extends over 12 amino acids. The CDR3 loop is CASTKDLPEQYF. DNA for the CDR3: TGTGCCAGCACCAAAGATCTCCCTGAGCAGTACTTC.

The rearrangement joins TRBV7-8 to TRBJ2-7; the match to TRBD2 covers 13 bases. The CDR3 contains 15 residues. CDR1 and CDR2 from the germline V gene are SGHVS and FQNEAQ. V gave up 5 bases and J gave up 4 bases; unmatched junction bases: 5. The DNA for the CDR3 is TGTGCCAGCAGCGGACGGACTAGCGGGAGTTACGAGCAGTACTTC. It encodes CASSGRTSGSYEQYF.

V and J are TRBV9 and TRBJ2-1, with 12 bases identical to TRBD2. From germline, CDR1 is SGDLS and CDR2 YYNGEE. Trimming at V came to 0 bases and at J to 4 bases, leaving 5 bases not matched to a gene. The CDR3 loop spans 17 amino acids. Here the CDR3 reads CASSVGGTSGLYNEQFF. The CDR3 bases are TGTGCCAGCAGCGTAGGGGGGACTAGCGGGTTGTACAATGAGCAGTTCTTC.

The chain carries TRBV20-1 and TRBJ2-7, with D perhaps matching TRBD2 (5 bases). Trimming cost V 6 bases and J 1 base, with 10 bases left between them. Germline loops: CDR1 DFQATT, CDR2 SNEGSKA (reference sequence). The CDR3 contains 12 residues. The CDR3 nucleotides are TGCAGTGCCACGGACTTATCCTACGAGCAGTACTTC. Translated: CSATDLSYEQYF.

This clonotype came up many times. The chain has TRBV29-1 and TRBJ2-1, with 8 bases lining up with TRBD2. CDR3 length: 15 amino acids. The ends lost 0 bases at V and 4 bases at J; junction bases unmatched: 5. Germline CDR1 SQVTM, CDR2 ANQGSEA. The CDR3 loop is CSVEDYSGVYNEQFF. The CDR3 DNA sequence: TGCAGCGTTGAAGATTATAGCGGGGTATACAATGAGCAGTTCTTC.

V and J are TRBV7-9 and TRBJ2-7, with D unresolved. V was clipped by 7 bases and J by 3 bases, with 16 bases between them. The CDR3 sequence is 14 residues long. Germline lookup yields CDR1 SEHNR and CDR2 FQNEAQ (reference sequence). CDR3 nucleotides: TGTGCCAGCACCTCCGGCGCGCCAATCTACGAGCAGTACTTC. Translation gives CASTSGAPIYEQYF.

In regard to this clonotype: At one of its ends the junction is not consistent with the germline gene, which may arise from a read error. The chain combines TRBV4-3 with TRBJ2-3, with 9 bases fitting TRBD1. The length of the CDR3 is 14 residues. Germline V gene lookup returns CDR1 LGHNA and CDR2 YSLEER. The CDR3 DNA follows: TGCGCCGGCAGCCTTGGACAGGGGAAGGATACGCAGTATTTT. Its translation is CAGSLGQGKDTQYF.

This clonotype was seen ten or more times. The J gene is TRBJ2-4, the V gene TRBV25-1, with unresolved D. Trimming pared 0 bases from V and 15 bases from J, leaving 15 bases between. Germline lookup yields CDR1 MGHDK and CDR2 SYGVNS. The CDR3 runs to 13 residues. Written as DNA, the CDR3 is TGTGCCAGCAGTGAATATGGGGAAAAAGAGCTGTACTTC. Its protein product is CASSEYGEKELYF.

This clonotype came up a few times. V gene TRBV2 combines with J gene TRBJ2-4, with no clear D. CDR1 and CDR2 from the germline V gene are SNHLY and FYNNEI. The CDR3 runs to 17 residues. V gave up 5 bases and J gave up 3 bases, with 20 bases separating them. CDR3 in DNA: TGTGCCAGCAGTACGACACTTGACCCGACTGTCAAAAACATTCAGTACTTC. It is translated as CASSTTLDPTVKNIQYF. Drawing the rest from reference TRBV2 and TRBJ2-4, the complete variable domain is EPEVTQTPSHQVTQMGQEVILRCVPISNHLYFYWYRQILGQKVEFLVSFYNNEISEKSEIFDDQFSVERPDGSNFTLKIRSTKLEDSAMYFCASSTTLDPTVKNIQYFGAGTRLSVL.

The chain joins TRBV4-3 to TRBJ2-1, with TRBD2 matching over 11 bases. The CDR3 is 16 amino acids. Trimming took 0 bases from V and 8 from J; bases not matched to a gene: 6. Germline lookup yields CDR1 LGHNA and CDR2 YSLEER. DNA for the CDR3: TGCGCCAGCAGCCAAGATCAGGGTAGCGGGGGGGATGAGCAGTTCTTC. It encodes CASSQDQGSGGDEQFF.

In its sample, this clonotype was seen once. This chain links TRBV28 with TRBJ2-2; D not certain. This CDR3 has 12 amino acids. The V and J ends lost 5 bases and 6 bases respectively, with 7 bases between them. The germline V gene has CDR1 MDHEN and CDR2 SYDVKM. CDR3 in amino acids: CASSTDAGELFF. The CDR3 region has the DNA TGTGCCAGCAGTACCGACGCCGGGGAGCTGTTTTTT.

This chain uses TRBV9 with TRBJ1-1; D may be TRBD1 (6 bases). CDR1 and CDR2 (germline): SGDLS, YYNGEE. The CDR3 totals 12 residues. V was cut by 5 bases and J by 7 bases, with 12 bases left in between. The CDR3 here is CASSAGTIEAFF. In DNA, the CDR3 is TGTGCCAGCAGTGCAGGGACAATTGAAGCTTTCTTT.

For the CDR3, the DNA is TGTGCCAGCAGTTACTCTCGCGGGGGGAGTAAAGAGACCCAGTACTTC. Encoded protein: CASSYSRGGSKETQYF. The V and J genes are TRBV6-5 and TRBJ2-5; 8 bases align to TRBD2. The germline V gene encodes CDR1 MNHEY and CDR2 SVGAGI. The CDR3 has 16 amino acids. Trimming took 0 bases from V and 3 from J; bases not matched to a gene: 6.

This clonotype was detected only a few times. The chain employs TRBV6-5 and TRBJ2-7, with D possibly matching TRBD1 (5 bases). Germline loops: CDR1 MNHEY, CDR2 SVGAGI. Trimming shortened V by 4 bases and J by 10 bases, and 20 bases separated the two germline ends. The CDR3 runs to 14 residues. CDR3 residues: CASSLSSTPGAQYF. The DNA of the CDR3 is TGTGCCAGCAGTTTGAGCTCCACTCCTGGGGCCCAGTACTTC.

The gene calls are TRBV27 and TRBJ2-7, with 11 bases that match TRBD2. This CDR3 region has 15 residues. After removal of 6 bases from V and 4 bases from J, the junction contained 8 bases not matched to a gene. CDR1 MNHEY and CDR2 SMNVEV come from the germline V gene (reference sequence). The CDR3 loop reads CASSLSLAGGYEQYF. The CDR3 nucleotides read TGTGCCAGCAGCTTAAGCCTAGCGGGAGGATACGAGCAGTACTTC.

The rearrangement links TRBV7-9 to TRBJ2-1; D not certain. There are 13 residues in the CDR3. Trimming took 2 bases from V and 10 from J, leaving 12 bases between them. The germline CDR1 and CDR2 sequences are SEHNR and FQNEAQ (reference sequence). The chain's CDR3 is CASSLPSVSEQFF. The CDR3 coding sequence is TGTGCCAGCAGCTTACCGTCAGTCTCGGAGCAGTTCTTC.

This clonotype was counted a few times. The chain employs TRBV7-2 and TRBJ2-3; 7 positions agree with TRBD2. Germline V lookup: CDR1 SGHTA, CDR2 FQGNSA. Trimming at V came to 5 bases and at J to 4 bases, leaving 6 bases not matched to a gene. The CDR3 sequence is 14 residues long. In DNA, the CDR3 is TGTGCCAGCAGCGGCAGCGGGGCTTCAGATACGCAGTATTTT. Translated: CASSGSGASDTQYF.

Of note for this clonotype: The junction shows a germline mismatch at one end, possibly a read error. This chain links TRBV29-1 with TRBJ1-1; a weak D match, TRBD1 (5 bases). The CDR3 is 14 residues long. Germline assignment: CDR1 SQVTM and CDR2 ANQGSEA. The CDR3 protein is CSAEGMSRDAEAFF. DNA of the CDR3: TGCAGCGCTGAAGGAATGTCCAGGGACGCTGAAGCTTTCTTT.

J is TRBJ1-2 and V is TRBV12-3 or TRBV12-4; 10 bases fit TRBD1. The CDR3 is 13 residues long. Losses at the gene ends were 6 bases for V and 10 bases for J; bases not matched to a gene: 8. The CDR3 DNA reads as TGTGCCAGCAGAGCCGGGACAGGGGTTGACTACACCTTC. Its protein product is CASRAGTGVDYTF.

The chain couples TRBV6-5 to TRBJ2-2; 9 bases align to TRBD2. The V segment lost 3 bases and the J segment 5 bases; nucleotides outside the gene matches: 10. The CDR3 sequence is 17 residues long. Germline V gene lookup returns CDR1 MNHEY and CDR2 SVGAGI. CDR3 loop: CASSYRRGGIGTGELFF. In nucleotides, the CDR3 is TGTGCCAGCAGTTATAGGCGGGGGGGCATTGGAACCGGGGAGCTGTTTTTT.